The TCR beta chain under discussion was sequenced for a study of cytomegalovirus exposure and HLA in healthy donors. Study-level findings and limits: The HLA-A and HLA-B alleles of most subjects were reportedly predicted accurately from TCR beta sequences.

Trimming removed 6 bases from V and 3 bases from J, with 15 bases in between. The germline gives CDR1 MNHEY, CDR2 SVGAGI. This CDR3 region has 14 residues. Concerning this clone itself: Antigen unknown.

This PCR relied on a set of 60 Vbeta primers and 13 Jbeta primers. Profiling relied on immunoSEQ multiplex PCR, and the TCRdb table lists in-frame clones only, not all of them. Here the sample spans 110,000 or so clones, 67% being singletons. The specimen was PBMCs. This clonotype was obtained from a man younger than 35 in good health and CMV-seropositive. The rearrangement links TRBV6-5 to TRBJ2-7; perhaps TRBD1 as D (5 bases). The CDR3 loop is CASSQPQGGYEQYV. CDR3 in DNA: TGTGCCAGCAGCCAACCCCAGGGTGGCTACGAGCAGTACGTC.